This TCR beta chain is from a study of blood T cells in healthy people across ages. Sample-barcoded 5' priming and a J-beta primer mix drove a second PCR of about 6 to 12 cycles. TCRdb fed the 5' RACE reads into MiXCR, producing one record per CDR3 protein. The sample lists about 1.7 million distinct CDR3 sequences, 25% to 30% occurring once. The germline V gene has CDR1 MGHRA and CDR2 YSYEKL. The CDR3 spans 15 residues. This chain connects TRBV4-1 to TRBJ2-5, with 9 bases that match TRBD1. The J call could be wrong; TRBJ2-7 is a better fit for the DNA end. This TCR derives from a woman aged 25 to 45 in good health. Sequenced input: blood. For the CDR3, the DNA is TGCGCCAGCAGCCGCACGGGACAGGGCGGTTACGAGCAGTACTTC. Residues: CASSRTGQGGYEQYF.